This TCR beta chain was sequenced in a study of shared clonotypes between healthy human individuals. Study context: With ages of 18 to 49, the donors were a couple of women and a few men. CD4 naive cells filled three plates per donor, CD4 memory three, CD8 naive two and CD8 memory one.

The study's findings and limits: Several donors had roughly 5.2% of their naive CD4 clonotypes in common. The researchers took only blood, and tissue repertoires probably look different.

The data were produced by immunoSEQ multiplex PCR, yet TCRdb's version contains in-frame clones alone and is incomplete. Among millions of clones listed, 85% to 95% were seen once. Comment on this clone: Its antigen is unidentified.

V lost 5 bases to trimming and J lost 7 bases; unmatched junction nucleotides: 11. Germline values: CDR1 SGHNT, CDR2 YENEEA. CDR3 length: 15 residues. Sequencing used naive CD4+ T cells sorted from blood. The subset was: CD45RA+ positively selected. The TCR comes from a man younger than 35 in good health. The J gene is TRBJ2-1, the V gene TRBV11-3; TRBD1 matches 7 bases. In DNA, the CDR3 is TGTGCCAGCAGCACAAGACAGGGTATAGAGAATGAGCAGTTCTTC. The encoded protein is CASSTRQGIENEQFF.